This is a list of T cell receptor beta chains from one sample in a study of cytomegalovirus exposure and HLA in healthy donors. Clones were sequenced by immunoSEQ multiplex PCR, and TCRdb holds only the in-frame ones, with some missing. The data show approximately 220,000 clones, 65% to 90% seen once. The source material was PBMCs. These receptors were taken from a girl aged 10 to 17 in good health and CMV-seronegative. CDR3s include the opening cysteine and the closing phenylalanine or tryptophan. The D gene is left open where the match is weak. Only part of the rows carry a size: once, few, many, or a class if the clone is expanded.

d_call: .; j_call: TRBJ2-3; clone_size: .; v_call: TRBV10-3; cdr3_nt: TGTGCCACTAAGACAGGTCCGAACACAGATACGCAGTATTTT; cdr3_aa: CATKTGPNTDTQYF
d_call: .; j_call: TRBJ1-1; clone_size: once; v_call: TRBV2; cdr3_nt: TGTGCCAGCAGTGGCCGCAGGGGGAACACTGAAGCTTTCTTT; cdr3_aa: CASSGRRGNTEAFF
d_call: TRBD1; j_call: TRBJ1-1; clone_size: few; v_call: TRBV5-4; cdr3_nt: TGTGCCAGCAGCACAGGACAGGGGAGGACATTTACGATGAACACTGAAGCTTTCTTT; cdr3_aa: CASSTGQGRTFTMNTEAFF
d_call: .; j_call: TRBJ1-5; clone_size: .; v_call: TRBV5-1; cdr3_nt: TGCGCCAGCAGCTTGAGAAAAGGGCGGGAGCCCCAGCATTTT; cdr3_aa: CASSLRKGREPQHF
d_call: .; j_call: TRBJ1-3; clone_size: few; v_call: TRBV18; cdr3_nt: TGTGCCAGCTCACCACCGGGCCGTCTTATCTCTGGAAACACCATATATTTT; cdr3_aa: CASSPPGRLISGNTIYF
d_call: .; j_call: TRBJ2-7; clone_size: .; v_call: TRBV2; cdr3_nt: TGTGCCAGCACTCTAAATACTCCGAGCTCCTACGAGCAGTACTTC; cdr3_aa: CASTLNTPSSYEQYF
d_call: .; j_call: TRBJ1-4; clone_size: .; v_call: TRBV7-3; cdr3_nt: TGTGCCAGCAGCTTAAAGGGGATAACTAATGAAAAACTGTTTTTT; cdr3_aa: CASSLKGITNEKLFF
d_call: TRBD1; j_call: TRBJ2-3; clone_size: .; v_call: TRBV5-4; cdr3_nt: TGTGCCAGCAGCCCGACAGGGGGCGGCAGAGATACGCAGTATTTT; cdr3_aa: CASSPTGGGRDTQYF
d_call: .; j_call: TRBJ2-1; clone_size: once; v_call: TRBV6-5; cdr3_nt: TGTGCCAGCAGTTATGCCAGGTCCGGGATCCATGAGCAGTTCTTC; cdr3_aa: CASSYARSGIHEQFF
d_call: TRBD1; j_call: TRBJ1-2; clone_size: .; v_call: TRBV4-3; cdr3_nt: TGCGCCAGCAGCCAAGATCACCTGGGACAGGGTGAGGATGGCTACACCTTC; cdr3_aa: CASSQDHLGQGEDGYTF
d_call: .; j_call: TRBJ2-7; clone_size: .; v_call: TRBV28; cdr3_nt: TGTGCCAGCAGTTTCTTCTTGGGGGCAGGCGAGCAGTACTTC; cdr3_aa: CASSFFLGAGEQYF
d_call: .; j_call: TRBJ1-1; clone_size: few; v_call: TRBV5-5; cdr3_nt: TGTGCCAGCAGCTTTGGGCGCGACACTGAAGCTTTCTTT; cdr3_aa: CASSFGRDTEAFF
d_call: TRBD1; j_call: TRBJ1-4; clone_size: .; v_call: TRBV4-1; cdr3_nt: TGCGCCAGCAGCTGGGGACAGGGATTACCTAATGAAAAACTGTTTTTT; cdr3_aa: CASSWGQGLPNEKLFF
d_call: TRBD1; j_call: TRBJ1-3; clone_size: .; v_call: TRBV5-5; cdr3_nt: TGTGCCAGCAGCTGGGACAGGGGGCGAGGAGGAAACACCATATATTTT; cdr3_aa: CASSWDRGRGGNTIYF
d_call: TRBD2; j_call: TRBJ2-7; clone_size: .; v_call: TRBV7-9; cdr3_nt: TGTGCCAGCAGCCCGTCCGGGACTAGGACCTACGAGCAGTACTTC; cdr3_aa: CASSPSGTRTYEQYF
d_call: .; j_call: TRBJ2-2; clone_size: few; v_call: TRBV19; cdr3_nt: TGTGCCAGTAGGGAGCACAACACCGGGGAGCTGTTTTTT; cdr3_aa: CASREHNTGELFF
d_call: TRBD1; j_call: TRBJ1-5; clone_size: .; v_call: TRBV7-8; cdr3_nt: TGTGCCAGCAGCTTACAGGGGGCCCTCAATCAGCCCCAGCATTTT; cdr3_aa: CASSLQGALNQPQHF
d_call: .; j_call: TRBJ1-2; clone_size: .; v_call: TRBV5-4; cdr3_nt: TGTGCCAGCAGCTCCCGGGCAATTGTCGGGGGAGGTGGCTACACCTTC; cdr3_aa: CASSSRAIVGGGGYTF
d_call: TRBD2; j_call: TRBJ2-1; clone_size: once; v_call: TRBV28; cdr3_nt: TGTGCCAGCAGTGAAGCGGGGGGGCTCAATGAGCAGTTCTTC; cdr3_aa: CASSEAGGLNEQFF
d_call: TRBD2; j_call: TRBJ2-1; clone_size: .; v_call: TRBV7-2; cdr3_nt: TGTGCCAGCAGCTTCTATCCCTTAACTAGCGGGAGGAGTAACAATGAGCAGTTCTTC; cdr3_aa: CASSFYPLTSGRSNNEQFF
d_call: .; j_call: TRBJ1-4; clone_size: .; v_call: TRBV28; cdr3_nt: TGTGCCAGCAGAATACTACAGGGAAGGCTTGGCGAAAAACTGTTTTTT; cdr3_aa: CASRILQGRLGEKLFF
d_call: TRBD2; j_call: TRBJ2-7; clone_size: .; v_call: TRBV6-5; cdr3_nt: TGTGCCAGCAGTCGACTAGCACGGGGATTGTACGAGCAGTACTTC; cdr3_aa: CASSRLARGLYEQYF
d_call: TRBD1; j_call: TRBJ1-4; clone_size: .; v_call: TRBV4-2; cdr3_nt: TGTGCCAGCAGCTTCCGCGGGACAGATAATGAAAAACTGTTTTTT; cdr3_aa: CASSFRGTDNEKLFF
d_call: TRBD1; j_call: TRBJ1-6; clone_size: .; v_call: TRBV19; cdr3_nt: TGTGCCAGTAGTAGCCGACAGGGTAGCTATAATTCACCCCTCCACTTT; cdr3_aa: CASSSRQGSYNSPLHF
d_call: .; j_call: TRBJ1-5; clone_size: .; v_call: TRBV10-3; cdr3_nt: TGTGCCATCAAGGGGGACAATGATAGCAATCAGCCCCAGCATTTT; cdr3_aa: CAIKGDNDSNQPQHF
d_call: .; j_call: TRBJ2-1; clone_size: few; v_call: TRBV5-4; cdr3_nt: TGTGCCAGCAGCTTGGTGGCAGGGGTTTACAATGAGCAGTTCTTC; cdr3_aa: CASSLVAGVYNEQFF
d_call: TRBD2; j_call: TRBJ2-3; clone_size: .; v_call: TRBV28; cdr3_nt: TGTGCCAGCAGCACGGGTCGGGGGGTAGATACGCAGTATTTT; cdr3_aa: CASSTGRGVDTQYF
d_call: .; j_call: TRBJ2-1; clone_size: .; v_call: TRBV7-7; cdr3_nt: TGTGCTAGCAGCACGACTGGCTGGAATGAGCAGTTCTTC; cdr3_aa: CASSTTGWNEQFF
d_call: TRBD1; j_call: TRBJ1-3; clone_size: .; v_call: TRBV29-1; cdr3_nt: TGCAGCGTGGGGGGACAGGGCTCTGGAAACACCATATATTTT; cdr3_aa: CSVGGQGSGNTIYF
d_call: .; j_call: TRBJ2-7; clone_size: .; v_call: TRBV7-7; cdr3_nt: TGTGCCAGCAGCGTACAGGCGGATTACGAGCAGTACTTC; cdr3_aa: CASSVQADYEQYF
d_call: .; j_call: TRBJ2-3; clone_size: once; v_call: TRBV4-1; cdr3_nt: TGCGCCAGCAGCCACCCATCTTGGGGAGCAGATACGCAGTATTTT; cdr3_aa: CASSHPSWGADTQYF
d_call: .; j_call: TRBJ1-4; clone_size: .; v_call: TRBV19; cdr3_nt: TGTGCCATCTCCCGGAGCCCTAATGAAAAACTGTTTTTT; cdr3_aa: CAISRSPNEKLFF
d_call: TRBD1; j_call: TRBJ2-3; clone_size: .; v_call: TRBV9; cdr3_nt: TGTGCCAGCAGCGGCGGACAGGGCTCAGATACGCAGTATTTT; cdr3_aa: CASSGGQGSDTQYF
d_call: TRBD1; j_call: TRBJ1-3; clone_size: .; v_call: TRBV6-1; cdr3_nt: TGTGCCAGCAATCACAGGGGGCGCGAGGACACCATATATTTT; cdr3_aa: CASNHRGREDTIYF
d_call: .; j_call: TRBJ2-7; clone_size: .; v_call: TRBV18; cdr3_nt: TGTGCCAGCTCACCAGGGATTGGGGCCTCCTACGAGCAGTACTTC; cdr3_aa: CASSPGIGASYEQYF
d_call: .; j_call: TRBJ2-1; clone_size: .; v_call: TRBV11-2; cdr3_nt: TGTGCCAGCAGCTTAGACGTAGCGTTTTTGGAGCAGTTCTTC; cdr3_aa: CASSLDVAFLEQFF
d_call: TRBD1; j_call: TRBJ1-1; clone_size: .; v_call: TRBV19; cdr3_nt: TGTGCCAGTAGCACAGGGGGAAGGATGAACACTGAAGCTTTCTTT; cdr3_aa: CASSTGGRMNTEAFF
d_call: .; j_call: TRBJ2-1; clone_size: once; v_call: TRBV19; cdr3_nt: TGTGCCAGTAAGGTGACAGTCTCCTACAATGAGCAGTTCTTC; cdr3_aa: CASKVTVSYNEQFF
d_call: .; j_call: TRBJ1-6; clone_size: .; v_call: TRBV4-1; cdr3_nt: TGCGCCAGCAGCCAACTTCAACATTGGGGCAGCGCCTATAATTCACCCCTCCACTTT; cdr3_aa: CASSQLQHWGSAYNSPLHF
d_call: .; j_call: TRBJ1-1; clone_size: few; v_call: TRBV20-1; cdr3_nt: TGCAGTGCCTATTCCACTGAAGCTTTCTTT; cdr3_aa: CSAYSTEAFF
d_call: .; j_call: TRBJ2-5; clone_size: .; v_call: TRBV7-2; cdr3_nt: TGTGCCAGCAGCCCAATGGGGGGGCCGGAGACCCAGTACTTC; cdr3_aa: CASSPMGGPETQYF
d_call: .; j_call: TRBJ2-7; clone_size: .; v_call: TRBV6-6; cdr3_nt: TGTGCCAGCAGTTACTCCGCGGGTAACTACGAGCAGTACTTC; cdr3_aa: CASSYSAGNYEQYF
d_call: .; j_call: TRBJ2-3; clone_size: .; v_call: TRBV29-1; cdr3_nt: TGCAGCGTTGACGGGAGCACAGATACGCAGTATTTT; cdr3_aa: CSVDGSTDTQYF
d_call: TRBD1; j_call: TRBJ1-2; clone_size: .; v_call: TRBV9; cdr3_nt: TGTGCCAGCAGCGTAGCCACAGGGGGCGGCTACACCTTC; cdr3_aa: CASSVATGGGYTF
d_call: .; j_call: TRBJ2-7; clone_size: .; v_call: TRBV6-1; cdr3_nt: TGTGCCAGCAGCGCCGACAGATACTACGAGCAGTACTTC; cdr3_aa: CASSADRYYEQYF
d_call: TRBD1; j_call: TRBJ1-2; clone_size: .; v_call: TRBV9; cdr3_nt: TGTGCCAGCAGCCTTCGGACAGGGGGGGAGTATGGCTACACCTTC; cdr3_aa: CASSLRTGGEYGYTF
d_call: .; j_call: TRBJ1-4; clone_size: once; v_call: TRBV9; cdr3_nt: TGTGCCAGCAGCGTAGCCGGTAGTGAAAAACTGTTTTTT; cdr3_aa: CASSVAGSEKLFF
d_call: .; j_call: TRBJ2-2; clone_size: .; v_call: TRBV14; cdr3_nt: TGTGCCAGCAGCCAAGACGCGGGACCCGGGGAGCTGTTTTTT; cdr3_aa: CASSQDAGPGELFF
d_call: TRBD1; j_call: TRBJ1-1; clone_size: .; v_call: TRBV18; cdr3_nt: TGTGCCAGCTCACTCCAGGGGGCTGAAGCTTTCTTT; cdr3_aa: CASSLQGAEAFF
d_call: .; j_call: TRBJ1-2; clone_size: .; v_call: TRBV7-9; cdr3_nt: TGTTCCAGCAGCTTAAGCACGTTCCGCGGCTACACCTTC; cdr3_aa: CSSSLSTFRGYTF
d_call: TRBD1; j_call: TRBJ1-1; clone_size: .; v_call: TRBV12-5; cdr3_nt: TGTGCTAGTGGTTTGAACAATCAGGGGGCGAACATGAACACTGAAGCTTTCTTT; cdr3_aa: CASGLNNQGANMNTEAFF
d_call: TRBD1; j_call: TRBJ1-1; clone_size: .; v_call: TRBV6-1; cdr3_nt: TGTGCCAGCAGTGGGACAGGGATGAACACTGAAGCTTTCTTT; cdr3_aa: CASSGTGMNTEAFF
d_call: .; j_call: TRBJ2-7; clone_size: .; v_call: TRBV28; cdr3_nt: TGTGCCAGCAGAAATTACACAGCCGGCCCTAACCTGAACTACGAGCAGTACTTC; cdr3_aa: CASRNYTAGPNLNYEQYF
d_call: TRBD1; j_call: TRBJ1-2; clone_size: .; v_call: TRBV6-5; cdr3_nt: TGTGCCAGCAGTTACTCTGGGACAGTCTATGGCTACACCTTC; cdr3_aa: CASSYSGTVYGYTF
d_call: TRBD2; j_call: TRBJ2-3; clone_size: .; v_call: TRBV28; cdr3_nt: TGTGCCAGCAGTTTAAACGGGGGGGCAGATACGCAGTATTTT; cdr3_aa: CASSLNGGADTQYF
d_call: .; j_call: TRBJ1-2; clone_size: once; v_call: TRBV28; cdr3_nt: TGTGCCAGCAGTAACAGGGTTGAATATGGCTACACCTTC; cdr3_aa: CASSNRVEYGYTF
d_call: .; j_call: TRBJ1-1; clone_size: .; v_call: TRBV18; cdr3_nt: TGTGCCAGCTCACCCGGGGGGGGAGGGAACACTGAAGCTTTCTTT; cdr3_aa: CASSPGGGGNTEAFF
d_call: TRBD2; j_call: TRBJ2-6; clone_size: .; v_call: TRBV19; cdr3_nt: TGTGCCAGTAGTTCCGGGACTAGCGGGCTTTCTGGGGCCAACGTCCTGACTTTC; cdr3_aa: CASSSGTSGLSGANVLTF
d_call: .; j_call: TRBJ2-1; clone_size: .; v_call: TRBV11-2; cdr3_nt: TGTGCCAGCAGCCCGTTGGGGAGGACGCGACACAATGAGCAGTTCTTC; cdr3_aa: CASSPLGRTRHNEQFF